Below, 20 T cell receptor beta chains from the same sample are listed, as sequenced in a study of Graves' ophthalmopathy and Graves' hyperthyroidism (dated by TCRdb to 2017 to 2018). Sequenced using an Illumina HiSeq 2000. TCR beta CDR3 regions were amplified from RNA transcripts for repertoire sequencing. The first round was an RT-PCR using HTBI primers with the Qiagen OneStep RT-PCR kit, and this first round was followed by a second-round multiplex PCR, then size selection and purification. Starting from the raw public reads, TCRdb applied fastp trimming at Q25, assembled clones with MiXCR and retained in-frame beta chains. All rows with the same CDR3 protein become a single entry with the most common DNA and genes. The sample table shows approximately 460,000 distinct CDR3 sequences, and roughly an eighth are seen once. Of the sample, 9.8% is held by the ten largest clones. Material: blood. The receptors shown here come from a woman in her 30s with Graves' ophthalmopathy. Donor details come from another sample of the same person, matched by shared clones.

In regard to this clonotype: Sequence at one end of the junction differs from germline and may be a read error. V gene TRBV20-1 combines with J gene TRBJ2-4, with TRBD1 as a possible D gene (6 bases). Germline V gene lookup returns CDR1 DFQATT and CDR2 SNEGSKA (reference sequence). The CDR3 loop spans 19 amino acids. CDR3 amino acids: CSARVWAGVPSELGYIKYF. CDR3 nucleotides: TGCAGTGCTAGGGTGTGGGCAGGGGTCCCGTCGGAGTTGGGGTACATTAAGTACTTC.

A few counts support this clonotype. The V call is TRBV2, the J call TRBJ2-1; D is unresolved. Germline V lookup: CDR1 SNHLY, CDR2 FYNNEI. The CDR3 totals 13 residues. V lost 8 bases to trimming and J lost 4 bases, with 12 bases between them. The CDR3: CASVRTLYNEQFF. The CDR3 DNA follows: TGTGCCAGCGTGCGGACGCTGTACAATGAGCAGTTCTTC.

This clonotype was detected only a few times. This sequence joins TRBV5-1 and TRBJ2-2; D gene unclear. The CDR3 is made up of 14 amino acids. Trimming stripped 6 bases from V and 3 bases from J, with 12 bases between. Germline V lookup: CDR1 SGHRS, CDR2 YFSETQ. This CDR3 reads CASTEISYTGELFF. The DNA of the CDR3 is TGCGCCAGCACCGAAATCTCATACACCGGGGAGCTGTTTTTT.

In this sample, this clonotype turned up many times. The chain is built from TRBV12-3 or TRBV12-4 and TRBJ2-7, with 10 nucleotides matching TRBD1. The CDR3 runs 14 residues. The V gene end was trimmed by 8 bases and the J gene end by 6 bases; junction bases not matched to a gene: 10. The DNA of the CDR3 is TGTGCCAGCGGCCGGGGGACAGGGGTCCTCGAGCAGTACTTC. It yields the protein CASGRGTGVLEQYF.

The chain couples TRBV24-1 to TRBJ2-7; 7 bases map to TRBD1. Trimming at V came to 8 bases and at J to 3 bases, leaving 21 bases not matched to a gene. The CDR3 runs to 18 residues. CDR1 KGHDR and CDR2 SFDVKD come from the germline V gene. The CDR3: CATTSPSVLRDRVYEQYF. The DNA for the CDR3 is TGTGCCACCACCTCACCTTCAGTTCTCCGGGACAGAGTCTACGAGCAGTACTTC.

This clonotype was counted ten times or more. The J gene is TRBJ1-2, the V gene TRBV20-1; D unresolved. Trimming took 6 bases from V and 7 from J, leaving 6 bases between them. There are 9 residues in the CDR3. Looked up from germline, CDR1 is DFQATT and CDR2 is SNEGSKA (reference sequence). The CDR3 sequence: CSASGGYTF. CDR3 bases: TGCAGTGCCTCCGGTGGCTACACCTTC.

This clonotype has at least ten counts. The gene calls are TRBV28 and TRBJ2-6; no reliable D call. Deletions cut 4 bases from V and 4 bases from J, with 23 bases between. This CDR3 comprises 19 residues. The germline gives CDR1 MDHEN, CDR2 SYDVKM. The CDR3, as DNA: TGTGCCAGCAGTTCCTCTTTGGTCAGTGGCCTGGGAGGGGCCAACGTCCTGACTTTC. Residues: CASSSSLVSGLGGANVLTF.

Many counts were recorded for this clonotype. The chain uses TRBV5-1 and TRBJ1-1; tentative D call: TRBD1 (5 bases). There are 16 residues in the CDR3. The V end lost 4 bases, the J end lost 3 bases, and 19 bases lay between the germline ends. The V gene's germline CDR1 is SGHRS and CDR2 YFSETQ. The CDR3 sequence: CASSIGTSSLDTEAFF. The DNA of the CDR3 is TGCGCCAGCAGCATAGGGACTTCGAGTTTGGACACTGAAGCTTTCTTT.

The table lists this clonotype with a few counts. The chain uses TRBV7-6 and TRBJ2-5; 14 bases fit TRBD2. The V gene end was trimmed by 4 bases and the J gene end by 3 bases; junction bases not matched to a gene: 10. The CDR3 is 18 residues long. Germline V gene sequence: CDR1 SGHVS, CDR2 FNYEAQ. CDR3 nucleotide sequence: TGTGCCAGCAGCTATAGACTAGCGGGGGGGGCAAAAAAAGAGACCCAGTACTTC. Protein sequence: CASSYRLAGGAKKETQYF.

This clonotype came up many times. The chain recombines TRBV6-5 with TRBJ2-7; the D is unclear. The CDR3 loop spans 14 amino acids. Trimming pared 6 bases from V and 5 bases from J, leaving 17 bases between. Germline CDR1 reads MNHEY; CDR2 reads SVGAGI. This CDR3 is CASSSERDIDEQYF. CDR3 coding DNA: TGTGCCAGCAGCTCAGAAAGGGATATCGACGAGCAGTACTTC.

This clonotype was found many times. This chain's CDR3 is CASSYGPGTEAFF. The CDR3 nucleotides read TGTGCCAGCAGCTACGGGCCGGGCACTGAAGCTTTCTTT. The chain is built from TRBV7-9 and TRBJ1-1; unclear D gene. The CDR3 runs 13 residues. Trimming cost V 4 bases and J 4 bases, with 10 bases left between them. The germline V gene has CDR1 SEHNR and CDR2 FQNEAQ (reference sequence).

This clonotype was observed many times. The V call is TRBV5-1, the J call TRBJ2-7, with 9 bases identical to TRBD1. V was pared by 5 bases and J by 4 bases, with 13 bases of the junction left unmatched. The CDR3 has 16 amino acids. The germline CDR1 and CDR2 sequences are SGHRS and YFSETQ. CDR3 sequence reads: CASRYLQGQGRYEQYF. Here the CDR3 DNA reads TGCGCCAGCAGATACCTCCAGGGACAGGGAAGGTACGAGCAGTACTTC.

In this sample, this clonotype turned up many times. The rearrangement joins TRBV20-1 to TRBJ1-2; no clear D. This CDR3 region has 13 residues. Germline CDR1 is DFQATT and CDR2 is SNEGSKA (reference sequence). V shed 3 bases and J shed 2 bases, with 10 bases lying between them. The CDR3, as DNA: TGCAGTGCTAGTGGACCGCTGAACTATGGCTACACCTTC. This sequence encodes CSASGPLNYGYTF.

This clonotype was counted only a few times. The genes are TRBV19 and TRBJ2-7; 8 positions agree with TRBD1. Germline values: CDR1 LNHDA, CDR2 SQIVND (reference sequence). The CDR3 sequence is 11 residues long. V was clipped by 10 bases and J by 7 bases; unmatched bases: 6. In DNA, the CDR3 is TGTGCCACCAGGACAGGGCCTGAGCAGTACTTC. Amino acid sequence: CATRTGPEQYF.

This clonotype occurred many times. The chain is built from TRBV20-1 and TRBJ2-7, with 11 bases that match TRBD2. This CDR3 has 14 amino acids. J was trimmed by 2 bases and V by 6 bases; bases with no gene match: 6. Per the germline V gene, CDR1 is DFQATT and CDR2 is SNEGSKA (reference sequence). This CDR3 is CSAHASGRPYEQYF. The CDR3 DNA reads TGCAGTGCACACGCTAGCGGGAGGCCCTACGAGCAGTACTTC.

In this sample, this clonotype turned up many times. The gene calls are TRBV28 and TRBJ1-5, with D maybe TRBD1 (5 bases). Trimming left V 6 bases short and J 7 bases short, with 16 bases between. CDR3 size: 14 residues. Germline V gives CDR1 MDHEN, CDR2 SYDVKM. The CDR3 bases are TGTGCCAGCAGCCGCGGGTGGGGGGGACAGCCCCAGCATTTT. Translated, it gives CASSRGWGGQPQHF. The full variable domain, in which reference TRBV28 and TRBJ1-5 provide the parts outside the CDR3, is DVKVTQSSRYLVKRTGEKVFLECVQDMDHENMFWYRQDPGLGLRLIYFSYDVKMKEKGDIPEGYSVSREKKERFSLILESASTNQTSMYLCASSRGWGGQPQHFGDGTRLSIL.

The chain couples TRBV4-1 to TRBJ2-7; D remains unclear. This CDR3 spans 14 amino acids. The germline V and J ends were trimmed by 1 base and 2 bases, with 9 bases remaining between them. The germline CDR1 and CDR2 sequences are MGHRA and YSYEKL. The CDR3 region has the DNA TGCGCCAGCAGCCAAGTCCCTACTCCCTACGAGCAGTACTTC. This translates into CASSQVPTPYEQYF.

This clonotype appeared many times. The chain couples TRBV29-1 to TRBJ2-7; D might be TRBD2 (6 bases). Germline V gene sequence: CDR1 SQVTM, CDR2 ANQGSEA. V was trimmed by 3 bases and J by 4 bases, leaving 19 bases between them. CDR3 length: 15 residues. The CDR3 bases are TGCAGCGTTGAGTCAGGGAGGACGTACGGGTACGAGCAGTACTTC. It translates to CSVESGRTYGYEQYF.

Ten or more counts support this clonotype. The gene calls are TRBV29-1 and TRBJ2-7, with D possibly TRBD1 on 6 matching bases. Germline V gene lookup returns CDR1 SQVTM and CDR2 ANQGSEA. Trimming cost V 0 bases and J 5 bases, with 20 bases left between them. This CDR3 region has 16 residues. The CDR3 protein is CSVEDGMAGAKHEQYF. The DNA for the CDR3 is TGCAGCGTTGAAGATGGTATGGCAGGGGCAAAGCACGAGCAGTACTTC.

This clonotype was seen many times. The rearrangement joins TRBV6-2 or TRBV6-3 to TRBJ2-2; D gene unclear. The V end was cut by 2 bases, the J end by 7 bases, with 11 bases between. CDR1 and CDR2 from the germline V gene are MNHEY and SVGEGT. There are 14 residues in the CDR3. The CDR3 DNA sequence: TGTGCCAGCAGTTACGTCGCCGCCGGCGGGGAGCTGTTTTTT. This sequence encodes CASSYVAAGGELFF.